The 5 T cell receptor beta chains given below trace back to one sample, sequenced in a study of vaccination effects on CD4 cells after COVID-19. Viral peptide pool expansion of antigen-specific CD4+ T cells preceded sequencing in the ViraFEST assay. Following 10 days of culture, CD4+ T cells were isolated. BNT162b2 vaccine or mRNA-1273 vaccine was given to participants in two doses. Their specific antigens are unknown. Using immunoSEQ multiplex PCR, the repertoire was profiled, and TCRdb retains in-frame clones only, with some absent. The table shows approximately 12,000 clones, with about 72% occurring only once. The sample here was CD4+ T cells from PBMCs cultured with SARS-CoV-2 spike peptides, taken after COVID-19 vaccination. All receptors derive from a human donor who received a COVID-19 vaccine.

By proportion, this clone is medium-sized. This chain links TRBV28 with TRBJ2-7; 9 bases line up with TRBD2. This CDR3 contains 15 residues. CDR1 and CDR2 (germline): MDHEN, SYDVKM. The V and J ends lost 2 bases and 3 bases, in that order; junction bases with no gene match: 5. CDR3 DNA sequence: TGTGCCAGCAGTTTAGGACTAGCGTCAAACTACGAGCAGTACTTC. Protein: CASSLGLASNYEQYF.

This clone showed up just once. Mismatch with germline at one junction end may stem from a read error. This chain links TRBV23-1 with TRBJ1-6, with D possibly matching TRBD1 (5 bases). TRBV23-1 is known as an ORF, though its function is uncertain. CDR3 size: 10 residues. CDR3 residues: CASGGEGLGF. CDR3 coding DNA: TGCGCCAGCGGGGGGGAGGGGCTGGGGTTT.

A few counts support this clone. This chain's CDR3 is CASSLYFVDYEQYF. The CDR3 DNA reads as TGTGCCAGCAGCTTATACTTCGTCGACTACGAGCAGTACTTC. The V gene is TRBV13, the J gene TRBJ2-7; the D is unclear. The germline V and J ends were trimmed by 2 bases and 3 bases, with 11 bases remaining between them. This CDR3 spans 14 amino acids. Per the germline V gene, CDR1 is PRHDT and CDR2 is FYEKMQ (reference sequence). The full variable domain, in which reference TRBV13 and TRBJ2-7 provide the parts outside the CDR3, is AAGVIQSPRHLIKEKRETATLKCYPIPRHDTVYWYQQGPGQDPQFLISFYEKMQSDKGSIPDRFSAQQFSDYHSELNMSSLELGDSALYFCASSLYFVDYEQYFGPGTRLTVT.

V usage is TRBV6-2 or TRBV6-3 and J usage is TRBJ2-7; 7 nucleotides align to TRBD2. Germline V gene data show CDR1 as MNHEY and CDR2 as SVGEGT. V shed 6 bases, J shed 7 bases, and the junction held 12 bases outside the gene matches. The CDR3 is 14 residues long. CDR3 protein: CASSPRGGVGEQYF. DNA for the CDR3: TGTGCCAGCAGCCCTCGGGGAGGGGTGGGAGAGCAGTACTTC.

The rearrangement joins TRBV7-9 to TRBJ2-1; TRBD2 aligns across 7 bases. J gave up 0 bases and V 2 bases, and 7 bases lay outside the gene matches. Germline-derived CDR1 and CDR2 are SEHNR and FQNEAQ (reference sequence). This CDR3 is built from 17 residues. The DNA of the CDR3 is TGTGCCAGCAGCTTACCCCGCGGCGGGGGCTCCTACAATGAGCAGTTCTTC. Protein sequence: CASSLPRGGGSYNEQFF.